These 9 T cell receptor beta chains share one sample of origin, sequenced in a study of blood T cell repertoires in COVID-19. Method: immunoSEQ multiplex PCR; TCRdb's copy keeps in-frame clones and lacks some. The data show 180,000 or so clones, 90% seen once. Sequenced material: peripheral blood. These receptor sequences come from a man in his forties or fifties with acute or convalescent COVID-19.

This sequence joins TRBV6-2 or TRBV6-3 and TRBJ2-7; tentative D call: TRBD1 (6 bases). Germline CDR1 is MNHEY and CDR2 is SVGEGT. The ends were cut back, 5 bases at V and 6 bases at J, with 23 bases in the middle. The CDR3 has 16 residues. The DNA for the CDR3 is TGTGCCAGCAGTGACCGAGACAGGAACACCCTATGCGAGCAGTACGTC. The encoded protein is CASSDRDRNTLCEQYV.

J is TRBJ1-4 and V is TRBV29-1; the D gene is possibly TRBD1 (5 bases). The CDR3 contains 12 residues. Trimming removed 1 base from V and 11 bases from J, with 11 bases in between. The germline gives CDR1 SQVTM, CDR2 ANQGSEA. CDR3 residues: CSVEGAGQKLFF. The CDR3 bases are TGCAGCGTTGAAGGGGCAGGGCAGAAACTGTTTTTT.

This sequence joins TRBV10-3 and TRBJ2-1, with 9 bases fitting TRBD1. Unmatched junction bases numbered 7, after V lost 2 bases and J lost 8 bases. The CDR3 runs to 15 residues. Germline CDR1 ENHRY, CDR2 SYGVKD. CDR3 protein: CAISEKGQGRDEQFF. The CDR3 region has the DNA TGTGCCATCAGTGAGAAGGGACAGGGACGGGATGAGCAGTTCTTC.

The V call is TRBV14, the J call TRBJ2-7; TRBD2 matches 8 bases. J gave up 3 bases and V 6 bases, and 7 bases lay outside the gene matches. CDR1 is SGHDN and CDR2 is FVKESK in the germline V gene. The CDR3 is 14 residues long. DNA for the CDR3: TGTGCCAGCAGTGACCCGGGACTAGTCTACGAGCAGTACTTC. This encodes CASSDPGLVYEQYF.

The rearrangement links TRBV7-8 to TRBJ1-1; tentative D call: TRBD1 (5 bases). With 5 bases removed from V and 5 bases from J, the gap between germline ends came to 9 bases. The germline gives CDR1 SGHVS, CDR2 FQNEAQ. There are 12 residues in the CDR3. In nucleotides, the CDR3 is TGTGCCAGCAGCCCCCGGGGGACTGAAGCTTTCTTT. Translation gives CASSPRGTEAFF.

The CDR3: CASSQGAAGGGSEQFF. The CDR3 bases are TGCGCCAGCAGCCAAGGGGCAGCGGGGGGGGGCAGTGAGCAGTTCTTC. The rearrangement links TRBV4-3 to TRBJ2-1; 10 bases align to TRBD2. The V and J ends lost 1 base and 9 bases, in that order; junction bases with no gene match: 9. CDR3 length equals 16 residues. Per germline, CDR1 LGHNA and CDR2 YSLEER.

The chain employs TRBV3-1 (or the pseudogene TRBV3-2) and TRBJ1-2; TRBD1 might be the D (6 bases). This CDR3 is 16 amino acids long. V lost 4 bases, J lost 1 base, and 16 bases lay in between. CDR1 and CDR2 (germline): LGHDT, YNNKEL (reference sequence). The CDR3 DNA sequence: TGTGCCAGCAGCCCACAGGGTGCACGCATTAACTATGGCTACACCTTC. Protein sequence: CASSPQGARINYGYTF.

The chain joins TRBV7-9 to TRBJ2-5; weak D call: TRBD2 (6 bases). V was trimmed by 1 base and J by 3 bases, leaving 9 bases between them. The CDR3 is 14 residues long. Germline V gene data show CDR1 as SEHNR and CDR2 as FQNEAQ (reference sequence). DNA for the CDR3: TGTGCCAGCAGCTTAGGAACGGGAGAAGAGACCCAGTACTTC. Protein product: CASSLGTGEETQYF.

The chain has TRBV7-9 and TRBJ2-7; 8 nucleotides match TRBD1. The CDR3 contains 14 residues. Germline V gene lookup returns CDR1 SEHNR and CDR2 FQNEAQ (reference sequence). Trimming removed 6 bases from V and 7 bases from J; junction bases left unmatched: 11. This CDR3 is CASRPPGQAGEQYV. CDR3 DNA: TGTGCCAGCAGACCACCGGGACAGGCTGGTGAGCAGTACGTC.